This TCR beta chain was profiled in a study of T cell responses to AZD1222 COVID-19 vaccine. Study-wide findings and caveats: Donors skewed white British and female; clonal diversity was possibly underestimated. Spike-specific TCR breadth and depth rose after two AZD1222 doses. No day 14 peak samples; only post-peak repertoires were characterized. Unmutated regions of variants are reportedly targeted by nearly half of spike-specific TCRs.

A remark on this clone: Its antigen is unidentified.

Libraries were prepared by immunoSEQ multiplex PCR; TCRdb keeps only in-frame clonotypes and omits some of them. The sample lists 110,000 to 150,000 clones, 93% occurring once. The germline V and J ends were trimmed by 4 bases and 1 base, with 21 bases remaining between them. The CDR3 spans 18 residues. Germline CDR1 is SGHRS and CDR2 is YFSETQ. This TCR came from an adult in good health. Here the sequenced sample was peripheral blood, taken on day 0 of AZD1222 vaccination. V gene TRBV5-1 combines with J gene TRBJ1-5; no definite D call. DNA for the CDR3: TGCGCCAGCAGCAAACAACCACGAGGAAGCTTGAGCAATCAGCCCCAGCATTTT. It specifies CASSKQPRGSLSNQPQHF.